The rows below give T cell receptor beta chains drawn from one sample of a study of T-cell memory formation after mild COVID-19. TCRdb called the 5' RACE reads again in MiXCR, with one record for every CDR3 protein. The repertoire consists of 450,000 or so distinct CDR3 sequences, with roughly 25% occurring once and the leading ten covering 12%. The sequenced material came from PBMCs or a T cell subset sorted from them (not recorded which). The source is an adult woman who had mild COVID-19 (a few samples of this study predate the infection). Cell type and time point are not known. Each CDR3 is given with its conserved first and last residue. D genes are given only for firm matches. A clone size is listed for some rows: how often the clone was seen (once, few, many), or a class if it is expanded.

>TRBJ1-2|TRBV6-5|few|TRBD1
CASSFDRQGEAGYTF
TGTGCCAGCAGCTTCGACCGACAGGGAGAGGCTGGCTACACCTTC
>TRBJ2-5|TRBV20-1|.|TRBD1
CSATRTGWGEEETQYF
TGCAGTGCAACAAGGACAGGGTGGGGGGAAGAAGAGACCCAGTACTTC
>TRBJ2-7|TRBV28|.|TRBD1
CASSPTGQGALYEQYF
TGTGCCAGCAGTCCCACGGGACAGGGGGCTCTCTACGAGCAGTACTTC
>TRBJ1-1|TRBV5-6|.|TRBD1
CASSLVIQWTGTAFF
TGTGCCAGCAGCTTGGTTATTCAATGGACAGGAACGGCTTTCTTT
>TRBJ1-5|TRBV12-3/TRBV12-4|few|.
CASSLAPRGDQPQHF
TGTGCCAGCAGTTTAGCTCCGAGGGGGGATCAGCCCCAGCATTTT
>TRBJ2-1|TRBV4-3|.|TRBD2
CASSQGLAGASYNEQFF
TGCGCCAGCAGCCAAGGGTTAGCGGGCGCCTCCTACAATGAGCAGTTCTTC
>TRBJ2-3|TRBV2|few|.
CASRLGHASTDTQYF
TGTGCCAGCAGACTAGGGCACGCTAGCACAGATACGCAGTATTTT
>TRBJ2-7|TRBV5-1|few|.
CASRPDTYEQYF
TGCGCCAGCAGGCCGGACACCTACGAGCAGTACTTC
>TRBJ1-1|TRBV7-8|few|.
CASSLEEWNTEAFF
TGTGCCAGCAGCTTAGAGGAGTGGAACACTGAAGCTTTCTTT
>TRBJ2-7|TRBV6-6|many|.
CASSRIRDGSYEQYF
TGTGCCAGCAGTAGGATCCGGGACGGATCCTACGAGCAGTACTTC
>TRBJ2-5|TRBV5-1|.|.
CASSPGARAGLEETQYF
TGCGCCAGCAGCCCGGGGGCGAGGGCAGGCCTTGAGGAGACCCAGTACTTC
>TRBJ2-7|TRBV20-1|.|.
CSALAYEQYF
TGCAGTGCTCTAGCCTACGAGCAGTACTTC
>TRBJ1-5|TRBV5-1|.|.
CASSPSDRTNQPQHF
TGCGCCAGCAGCCCGTCTGACAGAACCAATCAGCCCCAGCATTTT
>TRBJ1-1|TRBV6-5|.|.
CASSYSDRLNTEAFF
TGTGCCAGCAGTTACTCGGACAGATTGAACACTGAAGCTTTCTTT
>TRBJ2-1|TRBV5-1|.|TRBD2
CASSLAREGASIEQFF
TGCGCCAGCAGCTTGGCTCGGGAGGGCGCTTCAATAGAGCAGTTCTTC
>TRBJ1-2|TRBV12-3/TRBV12-4|.|.
CASSSLGTDYGYTF
TGTGCCAGCAGTTCTCTAGGGACTGACTATGGCTACACCTTC
>TRBJ2-7|TRBV13|.|TRBD2
CASGIAASGRSYEQYF
TGTGCCAGCGGTATAGCCGCTAGCGGGAGAAGCTACGAGCAGTACTTC
>TRBJ2-1|TRBV7-9|.|.
CASSLDQPYNEQFF
TGTGCCAGCAGCTTGGATCAGCCCTACAATGAGCAGTTCTTC
>TRBJ2-4|TRBV7-9|.|.
CASSPESLKNIQYF
TGTGCCAGCAGCCCGGAGAGCCTCAAAAACATTCAGTACTTC
>TRBJ2-2|TRBV4-1|.|TRBD1
CASSQGQGTGELFF
TGCGCCAGCAGCCAAGGACAGGGAACCGGGGAGCTGTTTTTT
>TRBJ2-7|TRBV5-1|few|TRBD1
CASRDRESYEQYF
TGCGCCAGCCGGGACAGGGAGTCCTACGAGCAGTACTTC
>TRBJ1-1|TRBV7-9|few|TRBD1
CASSLASGGDAFF
TGTGCCAGCAGCTTAGCATCAGGGGGCGATGCTTTCTTT
>TRBJ2-3|TRBV15|.|.
CATSSRRLSTDTQYF
TGTGCCACCAGCTCTCGACGCTTGAGCACAGATACGCAGTATTTT
>TRBJ2-1|TRBV24-1|few|TRBD1
CATSDPGTGFIEQFF
TGTGCCACCAGTGACCCCGGGACAGGGTTCATTGAGCAGTTCTTC
>TRBJ2-7|TRBV5-1|few|.
CASRISPGSSYEQYF
TGCGCCAGCAGGATCTCGCCTGGGAGCTCCTACGAGCAGTACTTC
>TRBJ2-5|TRBV6-6|few|TRBD2
CASSKGLAGGSQETQYF
TGTGCCAGCAGTAAGGGACTAGCGGGGGGCTCACAAGAGACCCAGTACTTC
>TRBJ1-1|TRBV20-1|.|.
CSASDSLMNTEAFF
TGCAGTGCTTCAGACAGCCTAATGAACACTGAAGCTTTCTTT
>TRBJ1-1|TRBV12-3/TRBV12-4|.|.
CASHFGGTEAFF
TGTGCCAGCCATTTTGGGGGGACTGAAGCTTTCTTT
>TRBJ2-1|TRBV7-7|many|.
CASSSGGYNEQFF
TGTGCTAGCAGCTCTGGGGGGTACAATGAGCAGTTCTTC
>TRBJ2-2|TRBV7-6|few|TRBD1
CASSLAGTGQGAVGELFF
TGTGCCAGCAGCTTAGCTGGAACAGGACAGGGGGCCGTCGGGGAGCTGTTTTTT
>TRBJ2-5|TRBV6-5|few|TRBD2
CASSWTSGGPQETQYF
TGTGCCAGCAGCTGGACTAGCGGGGGACCTCAAGAGACCCAGTACTTC
>TRBJ2-1|TRBV5-6|many|.
CASSSLTSRGSSYNEQFF
TGTGCCAGCAGCTCTCTGACTAGCAGGGGGAGCTCCTACAATGAGCAGTTCTTC
>TRBJ2-1|TRBV7-9|.|TRBD2
CASSSSGVGYEQFF
TGTGCCAGCAGCTCTAGCGGGGTAGGTTATGAGCAGTTCTTC
>TRBJ1-1|TRBV12-3/TRBV12-4|.|.
CASSLEGWNPEAFF
TGTGCCAGCAGTTTAGAAGGGTGGAACCCTGAAGCTTTCTTT
>TRBJ1-1|TRBV6-5|.|.
CASSYSGVGGRGTEAFF
TGTGCCAGCAGTTACTCCGGTGTCGGGGGGCGAGGGACTGAAGCTTTCTTT
>TRBJ2-7|TRBV5-5|many|.
CASSYDATYEQYF
TGTGCCAGCAGCTACGACGCAACCTACGAGCAGTACTTC
>TRBJ2-7|TRBV10-3|.|TRBD2
CAIGGVAYEQYF
TGTGCCATCGGGGGGGTAGCCTACGAGCAGTACTTC
>TRBJ2-4|TRBV2|.|TRBD2
CASSDAGENIQYF
TGTGCCAGCAGCGACGCGGGAGAGAACATTCAGTACTTC
>TRBJ2-3|TRBV2|few|TRBD2
CASSEVGGRDTQYF
TGTGCCAGCAGTGAAGTGGGAGGGCGCGATACGCAGTATTTT
>TRBJ2-1|TRBV11-2|.|TRBD2
CASSWGGLHAFF
TGTGCCAGCAGCTGGGGGGGTCTCCATGCGTTCTTC
>TRBJ2-7|TRBV5-1|few|.
CASSLVAGTVEQYF
TGCGCCAGCAGCTTGGTTGCGGGGACAGTCGAGCAGTACTTC
>TRBJ2-2|TRBV7-3|.|TRBD1
CASSSDRGSNTGELFF
TGTGCCAGCAGCTCCGACAGGGGCTCGAACACCGGGGAGCTGTTTTTT
>TRBJ2-3|TRBV9|.|TRBD2
CASSAQATSGTDTQYF
TGTGCCAGCAGCGCCCAGGCGACTAGCGGCACAGATACGCAGTATTTT
>TRBJ2-7|TRBV6-2/TRBV6-3|few|.
CASSQLYAHYEQYF
TGTGCCAGCAGCCAGCTGTATGCCCACTACGAGCAGTACTTC
>TRBJ2-7|TRBV2|.|TRBD1
CASSNRGTGLSEQYF
TGTGCCAGCAGCAATAGGGGGACAGGATTGTCCGAGCAGTACTTC
>TRBJ1-3|TRBV12-3/TRBV12-4|.|TRBD1
CASSRGTGGGNTIYF
TGTGCCAGCAGCCGAGGGACAGGGGGTGGAAACACCATATATTTT
>TRBJ2-3|TRBV11-3|few|.
CASSLYRAFETDTQYF
TGTGCCAGCAGCTTGTACAGGGCCTTTGAAACAGATACGCAGTATTTT
>TRBJ2-3|TRBV7-9|many|TRBD1
CASSQPGQGAADTQYF
TGTGCCAGCAGTCAACCGGGACAGGGGGCTGCAGATACGCAGTATTTT